Shown below are 23 T cell receptor beta chains from a single sample sequenced in a study of blood T cell repertoires in COVID-19. The table came from immunoSEQ multiplex PCR; TCRdb's copy has only in-frame clones and leaves some out. The repertoire holds about 200,000 clones, 85% to 90% seen once, with 4.4% in the top ten. Material for sequencing was peripheral blood. These receptors came from a man between 45 and 60 years old with acute or convalescent COVID-19.

The V gene is TRBV5-1, the J gene TRBJ2-2; 9 nucleotides agree with TRBD2. The trim removed 4 bases at V and 4 bases at J, leaving 11 bases unmatched. The germline CDR1 and CDR2 sequences are SGHRS and YFSETQ. The CDR3 covers 17 residues. The CDR3 DNA sequence: TGCGCCAGCAGCCCGGCGGCGGGGGGGCCGGTCACCGGGGAGCTGTTTTTT. This encodes CASSPAAGGPVTGELFF. The whole variable domain, remainder taken from reference TRBV5-1 and TRBJ2-2, is KAGVTQTPRYLIKTRGQQVTLSCSPISGHRSVSWYQQTPGQGLQFLFEYFSETQRNKGNFPGRFSGRQFSNSRSEMNVSTLELGDSALYLCASSPAAGGPVTGELFFGEGSRLTVL.

The rearrangement links TRBV7-9 to TRBJ1-5, with unresolved D. Trimming stripped 5 bases from V and 5 bases from J, with 10 bases between. Germline values: CDR1 SEHNR, CDR2 FQNEAQ (reference sequence). The length of the CDR3 is 13 residues. Here the CDR3 reads CASSPHRDQPQHF. The CDR3 region has the DNA TGTGCCAGCAGCCCCCATCGGGATCAGCCCCAGCATTTT. Based on the CDR3 plus reference TRBV7-9 and TRBJ1-5, the full variable domain is DTGVSQNPRHKITKRGQNVTFRCDPISEHNRLYWYRQTLGQGPEFLTYFQNEAQLEKSRLLSDRFSAERPKGSFSTLEIQRTEQGDSAMYLCASSPHRDQPQHFGDGTRLSIL.

CDR3 in DNA: TGTGCCAGCGGCGCGACTAGCGGGGCGGAGACCCAGTACTTC. This sequence encodes CASGATSGAETQYF. The chain recombines TRBV5-8 with TRBJ2-5; 11 bases match TRBD2. The CDR3 extends over 14 amino acids. The trim removed 7 bases at V and 5 bases at J, leaving 7 bases unmatched. Germline CDR1 reads SGHTS; CDR2 reads YDEGEE.

The V gene is TRBV28, the J gene TRBJ2-7; TRBD1 agrees at 7 bases. The germline gives CDR1 MDHEN, CDR2 SYDVKM. The CDR3 length is 13 residues. The trim removed 11 bases at V and 4 bases at J, leaving 11 bases unmatched. This CDR3 reads CAAGTASRYEQYF. The CDR3 DNA reads as TGTGCCGCAGGGACAGCCTCTCGTTACGAGCAGTACTTC.

J is TRBJ1-3 and V is TRBV9; D is unclear. From germline, CDR1 is SGDLS and CDR2 YYNGEE. The CDR3 has 13 amino acids. The V gene lost 8 bases and the J gene lost 3 bases, with 12 bases spanning the gap. The CDR3 is CARARDYGNTIYF. The CDR3 region has the DNA TGTGCCAGAGCCCGGGATTATGGAAACACCATATATTTT.

The rearrangement links TRBV6-1 to TRBJ1-2, with D unresolved. The germline V gene has CDR1 MNHNS and CDR2 SASEGT. The V end was cut by 0 bases, the J end by 4 bases, with 9 bases between. The CDR3 covers 14 residues. For the CDR3, the DNA is TGTGCCAGCAGTGAAGCGCCGCAGGCCTATGGCTACACCTTC. It is translated as CASSEAPQAYGYTF.

The J gene is TRBJ2-5, the V gene TRBV5-6, with TRBD2 matching 8 bases. Germline V gene sequence: CDR1 SGHDT, CDR2 YYEEEE. The junction had 9 bases not matched to a gene; V was cut back by 4 bases and J by 1 base. This CDR3 region has 16 residues. CDR3 protein: CASSPGYGGAQETQYF. CDR3 sequence (DNA): TGTGCCAGCAGCCCAGGTTACGGGGGGGCCCAAGAGACCCAGTACTTC. Full variable domain (outside the CDR3, taken from reference TRBV5-6 and TRBJ2-5): DAGVTQSPTHLIKTRGQQVTLRCSPKSGHDTVSWYQQALGQGPQFIFQYYEEEERQRGNFPDRFSGHQFPNYSSELNVNALLLGDSALYLCASSPGYGGAQETQYFGPGTRLLVL.

This chain uses TRBV24-1 with TRBJ2-1; no firm D call. Germline assignment: CDR1 KGHDR and CDR2 SFDVKD. Trimming took 0 bases from V and 2 from J, leaving 7 bases between them. CDR3 length: 15 residues. The CDR3 DNA sequence: TGTGCCACCAGTGATTTGCGAGACACCTACAATGAGCAGTTCTTC. Residues: CATSDLRDTYNEQFF.

V and J are TRBV5-5 and TRBJ1-1; maybe TRBD1 (5 bases). The V end was cut by 1 base, the J end by 0 bases, with 16 bases between. CDR3 size: 17 residues. CDR1 is SGHKS, CDR2 YYEKEE, per germline (reference sequence). This CDR3 reads CASSLQTVPNMNTEAFF. For the CDR3, the DNA is TGTGCCAGCAGCTTGCAGACAGTGCCCAACATGAACACTGAAGCTTTCTTT.

This clone occurred once. This chain uses TRBV5-1 with TRBJ1-2; D not resolved. V was pared by 1 base and J by 8 bases, with 15 bases between. CDR1 is SGHRS, CDR2 YFSETQ, per germline. This CDR3 is built from 14 residues. CDR3 in DNA: TGCGCCAGCAGCTTGTCGGCGACGGGTCTCGGCTACACCTTC. This codes for CASSLSATGLGYTF.

The V call is TRBV7-8, the J call TRBJ2-4, with TRBD2 matching 11 bases. The CDR3 extends over 21 amino acids. Trimming cost V 0 bases and J 0 bases; bases outside gene matches: 13. Per germline, CDR1 SGHVS and CDR2 FQNEAQ. CDR3 protein: CASSLALASGGLLLAKNIQYF. The CDR3 DNA reads as TGTGCCAGCAGCTTAGCGCTGGCTAGCGGGGGGCTACTTCTAGCCAAAAACATTCAGTACTTC. The variable domain in full, completed from reference TRBV7-8 and TRBJ2-4, reads GAGVSQSPRYKVAKRGQDVALRCDPISGHVSLFWYQQALGQGPEFLTYFQNEAQLDKSGLPSDRFFAERPEGSVSTLKIQRTQQEDSAVYLCASSLALASGGLLLAKNIQYFGAGTRLSVL.

The chain has TRBV6-5 and TRBJ1-2; 7 nucleotides align to TRBD1. CDR1 MNHEY and CDR2 SVGAGI come from the germline V gene. Trimming cost V 6 bases and J 12 bases; bases outside gene matches: 4. The CDR3 is 10 amino acids. The CDR3 is CASRGTVNTF. CDR3 nucleotides: TGTGCCAGCAGGGGGACAGTCAACACCTTC.

The chain links TRBV7-6 to TRBJ2-5, with 10 nucleotides matching TRBD2. Losses at the gene ends were 2 bases for V and 6 bases for J; bases not matched to a gene: 6. From germline, CDR1 is SGHVS and CDR2 FNYEAQ. The CDR3 loop spans 15 amino acids. The CDR3 coding sequence is TGTGCCAGCAGCTTACAAAGCGGGGGGGCGAAGACCCAGTACTTC. Its translation is CASSLQSGGAKTQYF. Full variable domain (missing parts from reference TRBV7-6 and TRBJ2-5): GAGVSQSPRYKVTKRGQDVALRCDPISGHVSLYWYRQALGQGPEFLTYFNYEAQQDKSGLPNDRFSAERPEGSISTLTIQRTEQRDSAMYRCASSLQSGGAKTQYFGPGTRLLVL.

This clone has just one count. The chain combines TRBV18 with TRBJ1-1; D call uncertain. V was shortened by 2 bases and J by 1 base, with 11 bases between the two germline ends. Germline V lookup: CDR1 KGHSH, CDR2 LQKENI. CDR3 length: 15 amino acids. The CDR3 sequence is CASSPTGLGNTEAFF. The DNA of the CDR3 is TGTGCCAGCTCACCAACGGGGTTGGGGAACACTGAAGCTTTCTTT.

The J gene is TRBJ1-5, the V gene TRBV5-1; 7 nucleotides align to TRBD1. J lost 3 bases, V lost 4 bases, and 10 bases had no gene match. The CDR3 runs to 16 residues. Germline assignment: CDR1 SGHRS and CDR2 YFSETQ. The CDR3 region is CASSPGTQGLNQPQHF. The DNA for the CDR3 is TGCGCCAGCAGCCCAGGCACACAGGGGCTCAATCAGCCCCAGCATTTT.

The sample holds one count of this clone. The chain links TRBV5-1 to TRBJ2-4; D might be TRBD2 (5 bases). Germline V gene data show CDR1 as SGHRS and CDR2 as YFSETQ. The CDR3 has 14 amino acids. With 4 bases removed from V and 5 bases from J, the gap between germline ends came to 13 bases. In DNA form, the CDR3 reads TGCGCCAGCAGCCCGAGGGCAGCAGAAAACATTCAGTACTTC. Amino acids: CASSPRAAENIQYF.

The genes are TRBV6-1 and TRBJ2-5; TRBD1 matches 9 bases. CDR1 is MNHNS, CDR2 SASEGT, per germline. The CDR3 has 14 residues. The V segment lost 3 bases and the J segment 5 bases; nucleotides outside the gene matches: 4. The CDR3 here is CASSDAGTGETQYF. The CDR3 DNA sequence: TGTGCCAGCAGTGACGCCGGGACAGGGGAGACCCAGTACTTC.

The chain carries TRBV5-1 and TRBJ1-2; 9 nucleotides line up with TRBD1. The CDR3 runs to 15 residues. Germline-derived CDR1 and CDR2 are SGHRS and YFSETQ. V lost 4 bases to trimming and J lost 6 bases; unmatched junction nucleotides: 10. DNA for the CDR3: TGCGCCAGCAGCAATGAAGGGACAGGGAGGAATGGCTACACCTTC. This sequence encodes CASSNEGTGRNGYTF.

The chain recombines TRBV5-1 with TRBJ1-4; 11 bases align to TRBD1. CDR1 SGHRS and CDR2 YFSETQ come from the germline V gene. The V gene end was trimmed by 1 base and the J gene end by 7 bases; junction bases not matched to a gene: 3. The CDR3 extends over 15 amino acids. The CDR3 region has the DNA TGCGCCAGCAGCTTGAGGGGACAGGGGGGTGAAAAACTGTTTTTT. Translated, it gives CASSLRGQGGEKLFF.

This chain connects TRBV7-2 to TRBJ1-1, with D perhaps TRBD1 (6 bases). The CDR3 extends over 13 amino acids. Looked up from germline, CDR1 is SGHTA and CDR2 is FQGNSA. Trimming cost V 3 bases and J 2 bases, with 7 bases left between them. The CDR3 is CASSFRGNTEAFF. In DNA form, the CDR3 reads TGTGCCAGCAGCTTCAGGGGCAACACTGAAGCTTTCTTT.

This chain links TRBV30 with TRBJ1-5, with TRBD1 as a possible D gene (5 bases). With 1 base removed from V and 6 bases from J, the gap between germline ends came to 13 bases. The CDR3 consists of 14 residues. The V gene's germline CDR1 is GTSNPN and CDR2 SVGIG (reference sequence). CDR3 sequence reads: CAWSGTTGGQPQHF. CDR3 nucleotides: TGTGCCTGGAGTGGGACAACTGGCGGTCAGCCCCAGCATTTT. The full variable domain, rest sourced from reference TRBV30 and TRBJ1-5, is SQTIHQWPATLVQPVGSPLSLECTVEGTSNPNLYWYRQAAGRGLQLLFYSVGIGQISSEVPQNLSASRPQDRQFILSSKKLLLSDSGFYLCAWSGTTGGQPQHFGDGTRLSIL.

This chain joins TRBV19 and TRBJ1-1; tentatively, D is TRBD1 (5 bases). CDR3 length equals 13 residues. The V gene's germline CDR1 is LNHDA and CDR2 SQIVND (reference sequence). V shed 1 base and J shed 8 bases, with 11 bases lying between them. The DNA of the CDR3 is TGTGCCAGTAGTATAGGGACATCTGGAGAAGCTTTCTTT. Amino acid sequence: CASSIGTSGEAFF.

V usage is TRBV7-9 and J usage is TRBJ1-3, with D tentatively TRBD1 (5 bases). Germline CDR1 reads SEHNR; CDR2 reads FQNEAQ (reference sequence). Trimming stripped 7 bases from V and 2 bases from J, with 18 bases between. This CDR3 contains 16 residues. DNA for the CDR3: TGTGCCAGCACCCTTCCGGGGGATTCGGCTGGAAACACCATATATTTT. Translating gives CASTLPGDSAGNTIYF.